Below are 18 T cell receptor beta chains sequenced from a single sample in a study of blood T cell repertoires in COVID-19. Here immunoSEQ multiplex PCR was the method, and the copy in TCRdb shows in-frame clones only, minus some. The table includes over 100,000 clones, 85% to 90% detected once. Sample: peripheral blood. The origin of the receptors is a human donor in a cohort sampled during active COVID-19.

CDR3 sequence: CASAQQGKGISTEAFF. CDR3 sequence (DNA): TGCGCCAGCGCCCAACAGGGAAAGGGTATATCCACTGAAGCTTTCTTT. The rearrangement links TRBV5-1 to TRBJ1-1; maybe TRBD1 (6 bases). CDR1 and CDR2 from the germline V gene are SGHRS and YFSETQ. V lost 7 bases and J 4 bases, leaving 23 bases between the germline ends. This CDR3 is 16 amino acids long.

The rearrangement joins TRBV2 to TRBJ1-2, with D perhaps TRBD1 (6 bases). Trimming took off 10 bases at V and 4 bases at J, with 16 bases between the two ends. The CDR3 spans 13 residues. Germline CDR1 and CDR2: SNHLY and FYNNEI. The CDR3 bases are TGTGCCATCGCGGGGGGGGACATCTATGGCTACACCTTC. This gives the protein CAIAGGDIYGYTF.

The count of this clone is one. This chain uses TRBV10-3 with TRBJ1-1, with a possible D match to TRBD1 (6 bases). V was cut by 10 bases and J by 6 bases, with 15 bases left in between. The CDR3 has 12 residues. Germline-derived CDR1 and CDR2 are ENHRY and SYGVKD. In nucleotides, the CDR3 is TGTGCCACGACTACAGGGAAGGCTGAAGCTTTCTTT. This gives the protein CATTTGKAEAFF.

V and J are TRBV25-1 and TRBJ2-3, with 10 bases that match TRBD1. Trimming removed 4 bases from V and 1 base from J; junction bases left unmatched: 11. This CDR3 has 18 amino acids. Germline V gene lookup returns CDR1 MGHDK and CDR2 SYGVNS. DNA for the CDR3: TGTGCCAGCAGTGCTGACAGGGGGCTTTTGAGGGGCACAGATACGCAGTATTTT. The encoded protein is CASSADRGLLRGTDTQYF.

CDR3 nucleotides: TGTGCCAGTAGTATAAGGGGTGACGCGGTTGCGCCCCAGCATTTT. Protein sequence: CASSIRGDAVAPQHF. The chain is built from TRBV19 and TRBJ1-5; perhaps TRBD1 as D (5 bases). Trimming left V 2 bases short and J 9 bases short, with 17 bases between. This CDR3 is 15 amino acids long. Looked up from germline, CDR1 is LNHDA and CDR2 is SQIVND (reference sequence).

The rearrangement joins TRBV7-8 to TRBJ1-1, with 8 bases that match TRBD1. This CDR3 region has 17 residues. The V and J ends lost 4 bases and 1 base, in that order; junction bases with no gene match: 11. The germline CDR1 and CDR2 sequences are SGHVS and FQNEAQ. The CDR3, as DNA: TGTGCCAGCAGCTCACACCGGGACAGGAGATCGAACACTGAAGCTTTCTTT. Translated, it gives CASSSHRDRRSNTEAFF. Supplemented by reference TRBV7-8 and TRBJ1-1, the full variable domain reads GAGVSQSPRYKVAKRGQDVALRCDPISGHVSLFWYQQALGQGPEFLTYFQNEAQLDKSGLPSDRFFAERPEGSVSTLKIQRTQQEDSAVYLCASSSHRDRRSNTEAFFGQGTRLTVV.

In this sample, this clone turned up once. This chain connects TRBV27 to TRBJ1-1; possible D gene TRBD1, 5 bases. Trimming stripped 6 bases from V and 2 bases from J, with 7 bases between. Germline values: CDR1 MNHEY, CDR2 SMNVEV (reference sequence). The CDR3 is 12 residues long. The CDR3 sequence is CASSDRNTEAFF. In nucleotides, the CDR3 is TGTGCCAGCAGCGACAGAAACACTGAAGCTTTCTTT.

The CDR3 here is CASGRVRDRSYEQYF. CDR3 nucleotides: TGTGCTAGTGGCCGCGTTCGGGACAGAAGTTACGAGCAGTACTTC. The rearrangement uses TRBV12-5 and TRBJ2-7; 7 bases map to TRBD1. The ends lost 6 bases at V and 4 bases at J; junction bases unmatched: 12. This CDR3 is 15 amino acids long. The germline gives CDR1 LGHNT, CDR2 FRNRAP. Using reference TRBV12-5 and TRBJ2-7 for the parts outside the CDR3, the full variable domain is DARVTQTPRHKVTEMGQEVTMRCQPILGHNTVFWYRQTMMQGLELLAYFRNRAPLDDSGMPKDRFSAEMPDATLATLKIQPSEPRDSAVYFCASGRVRDRSYEQYFGPGTRLTVT.

This sequence joins TRBV30 and TRBJ1-2; D gene unclear. Germline V gene data show CDR1 as GTSNPN and CDR2 as SVGIG (reference sequence). The V gene lost 3 bases and the J gene lost 4 bases, with 15 bases spanning the gap. This CDR3 region has 14 residues. For the CDR3, the DNA is TGTGCCTGGAGGTTGTATCGGGGAACCTATGGCTACACCTTC. It specifies CAWRLYRGTYGYTF. Drawing the rest from reference TRBV30 and TRBJ1-2, the complete variable domain is SQTIHQWPATLVQPVGSPLSLECTVEGTSNPNLYWYRQAAGRGLQLLFYSVGIGQISSEVPQNLSASRPQDRQFILSSKKLLLSDSGFYLCAWRLYRGTYGYTFGSGTRLTVV.

This clone was recorded a few times. The J gene is TRBJ1-4, the V gene TRBV7-9; tentatively, D is TRBD1 (6 bases). The V gene's germline CDR1 is SEHNR and CDR2 FQNEAQ (reference sequence). The CDR3 spans 18 residues. V lost 1 base and J 4 bases, leaving 19 bases between the germline ends. The CDR3 reads CASSLGFPLRTDNEKLFF. CDR3 nucleotides: TGTGCCAGCAGCTTAGGATTCCCGTTGAGGACAGATAATGAAAAACTGTTTTTT.

V usage is TRBV18 and J usage is TRBJ1-2; 7 positions agree with TRBD1. Germline assignment: CDR1 KGHSH and CDR2 LQKENI. Trimming at V came to 1 base and at J to 0 bases, leaving 5 bases not matched to a gene. CDR3 length: 16 amino acids. The CDR3 protein is CASSPRRDSSNYGYTF. DNA of the CDR3: TGTGCCAGCTCACCACGACGGGACAGTTCTAACTATGGCTACACCTTC.

The chain joins TRBV27 to TRBJ2-5; D is unclear. The CDR3 is made up of 12 amino acids. Germline V gene lookup returns CDR1 MNHEY and CDR2 SMNVEV (reference sequence). Trimming took off 4 bases at V and 3 bases at J, with 6 bases between the two ends. This chain's CDR3 is CASSSGEETQYF. DNA of the CDR3: TGTGCCAGCAGTTCCGGTGAAGAGACCCAGTACTTC.

This clone was observed once. V is TRBV5-8 and J is TRBJ2-5, with D maybe TRBD2 (6 bases). The CDR3 has 16 residues. The germline V and J ends were trimmed by 2 bases and 2 bases, with 16 bases remaining between them. From germline, CDR1 is SGHTS and CDR2 YDEGEE. CDR3 DNA: TGTGCCAGCAGCTTAGGCTCACCGGGACTTCAAGAGACCCAGTACTTC. Residues: CASSLGSPGLQETQYF. Drawing the rest from reference TRBV5-8 and TRBJ2-5, the complete variable domain is EAGVTQSPTHLIKTRGQQATLRCSPISGHTSVYWYQQALGLGLQFLLWYDEGEERNRGNFPPRFSGRQFPNYSSELNVNALELEDSALYLCASSLGSPGLQETQYFGPGTRLLVL.

This CDR3 is CSVSSGTGTYEQYF. The CDR3 DNA follows: TGCAGCGTTTCTTCCGGGACAGGGACCTACGAGCAGTACTTC. This chain links TRBV29-1 with TRBJ2-7, with 9 positions matching TRBD1. Germline V gives CDR1 SQVTM, CDR2 ANQGSEA. This CDR3 region has 14 residues. V was pared by 5 bases and J by 2 bases, with 7 bases of the junction left unmatched.

The chain links TRBV3-1 (or the pseudogene TRBV3-2) to TRBJ1-2; tentative D call: TRBD1 (6 bases). Per the germline V gene, CDR1 is LGHDT and CDR2 is YNNKEL (reference sequence). CDR3 length: 13 amino acids. The V and J ends lost 3 bases and 5 bases respectively, with 10 bases between them. CDR3 loop: CASSQGGGYGYTF. CDR3 nucleotides: TGTGCCAGCAGCCAGGGAGGGGGGTATGGCTACACCTTC.

This sequence joins TRBV6-4 and TRBJ2-3, with TRBD2 matching over 10 bases. J was trimmed by 12 bases and V by 3 bases; bases with no gene match: 6. Germline V gene lookup returns CDR1 MRHNA and CDR2 SNTAGT. The CDR3 length is 13 residues. The CDR3, as DNA: TGTGCCAGCAGTGAGATAGCGGGAGGCCCCCAGTATTTT. Translating gives CASSEIAGGPQYF.

The genes are TRBV12-5 and TRBJ1-4; TRBD1 agrees at 9 bases. CDR1 is LGHNT and CDR2 is FRNRAP in the germline V gene. V dropped 6 bases and J dropped 3; count of bases not matched to a gene: 11. This CDR3 is built from 17 residues. The CDR3 protein is CASGNKDRGFSNEKLFF. In DNA form, the CDR3 reads TGTGCTAGTGGCAACAAGGACAGGGGATTCTCTAATGAAAAACTGTTTTTT. Supplemented by reference TRBV12-5 and TRBJ1-4, the full variable domain reads DARVTQTPRHKVTEMGQEVTMRCQPILGHNTVFWYRQTMMQGLELLAYFRNRAPLDDSGMPKDRFSAEMPDATLATLKIQPSEPRDSAVYFCASGNKDRGFSNEKLFFGSGTQLSVL.

V usage is TRBV28 and J usage is TRBJ1-2; D may be TRBD1 (6 bases). Looked up from germline, CDR1 is MDHEN and CDR2 is SYDVKM. This CDR3 contains 17 residues. The V end lost 2 bases, the J end lost 8 bases, and 24 bases lay between the germline ends. CDR3 loop: CASSLGPAGTQGKGYTF. The CDR3 DNA reads as TGTGCCAGCAGTTTAGGCCCGGCCGGGACCCAGGGGAAGGGCTACACCTTC.